This T cell receptor beta chain is drawn from a study of T cell repertoires in cytomegalovirus infection. For the study at large: Selection of CMV epitopes for the study included recently identified HLA-C-restricted and well-studied HLA-B-restricted ones. Shared public TCR beta signatures pointed to both CMV infection and a matching HLA type. Study-wide findings and caveats: Cumulative frequency of public TCR beta families picked out carriers of CMV plus the relevant HLA.

The CDR3 length is 13 residues. Germline CDR1 and CDR2: MNHEY and SMNVEV (reference sequence). Trimming stripped 5 bases from V and 9 bases from J, with 15 bases between. This clonotype was detected a few times. Its target is not known. TCRdb passed the reads through MiXCR, listing each CDR3 protein once. The sample records hundreds of thousands of distinct CDR3 sequences, more than 30% being singletons. This receptor was obtained from a human donor in good health (CMV status not recorded). Some clones in this sample may be carry-over from other donors' samples. Here the sequenced sample was cultured PBMCs, taken from culture after CMV antigen stimulation. The chain carries TRBV27 and TRBJ2-3; D is undetermined. CDR3: CASSQKSTATQYF. In DNA form, the CDR3 reads TGTGCCAGCAGTCAAAAATCGACCGCCACGCAGTATTTT.